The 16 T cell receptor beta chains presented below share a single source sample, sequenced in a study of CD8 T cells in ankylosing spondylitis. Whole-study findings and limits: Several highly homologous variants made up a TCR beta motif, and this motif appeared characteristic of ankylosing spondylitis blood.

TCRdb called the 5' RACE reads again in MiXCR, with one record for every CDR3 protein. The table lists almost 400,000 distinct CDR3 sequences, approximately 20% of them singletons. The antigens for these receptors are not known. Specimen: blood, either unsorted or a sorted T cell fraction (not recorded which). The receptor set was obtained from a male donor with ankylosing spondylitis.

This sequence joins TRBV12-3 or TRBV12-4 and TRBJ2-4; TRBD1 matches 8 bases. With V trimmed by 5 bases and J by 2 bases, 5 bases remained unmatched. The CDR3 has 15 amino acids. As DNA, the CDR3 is TGTGCCAGCAGTCGGACAGGGCTGACCAAAAACATTCAGTACTTC. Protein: CASSRTGLTKNIQYF.

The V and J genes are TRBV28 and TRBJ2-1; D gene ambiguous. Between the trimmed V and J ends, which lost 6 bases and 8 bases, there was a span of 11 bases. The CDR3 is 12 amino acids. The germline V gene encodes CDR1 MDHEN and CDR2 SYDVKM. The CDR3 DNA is TGTGCCAGCAGACCTCCGGGCTATGAGCAGTTCTTC. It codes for CASRPPGYEQFF.

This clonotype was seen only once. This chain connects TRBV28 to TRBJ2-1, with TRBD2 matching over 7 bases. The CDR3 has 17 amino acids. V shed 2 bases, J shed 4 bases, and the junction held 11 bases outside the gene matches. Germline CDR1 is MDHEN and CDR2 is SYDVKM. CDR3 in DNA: TGTGCCAGCAGTTTAAGCCCAGCGGGAATTAGATACAATGAGCAGTTCTTC. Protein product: CASSLSPAGIRYNEQFF.

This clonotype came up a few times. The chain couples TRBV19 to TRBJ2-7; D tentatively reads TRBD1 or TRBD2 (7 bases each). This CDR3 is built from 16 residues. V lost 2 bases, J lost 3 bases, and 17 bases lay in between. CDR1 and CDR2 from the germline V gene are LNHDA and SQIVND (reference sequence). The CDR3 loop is CASSIPGSGGGYEQYF. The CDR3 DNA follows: TGTGCCAGTAGTATACCCGGATCAGGGGGGGGCTACGAGCAGTACTTC.

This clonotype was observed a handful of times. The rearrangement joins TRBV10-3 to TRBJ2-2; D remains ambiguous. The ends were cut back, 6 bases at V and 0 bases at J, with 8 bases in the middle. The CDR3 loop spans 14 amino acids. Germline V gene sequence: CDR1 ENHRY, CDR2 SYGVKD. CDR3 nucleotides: TGTGCCATCAGGAGAGGAACGAACACCGGGGAGCTGTTTTTT. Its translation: CAIRRGTNTGELFF.

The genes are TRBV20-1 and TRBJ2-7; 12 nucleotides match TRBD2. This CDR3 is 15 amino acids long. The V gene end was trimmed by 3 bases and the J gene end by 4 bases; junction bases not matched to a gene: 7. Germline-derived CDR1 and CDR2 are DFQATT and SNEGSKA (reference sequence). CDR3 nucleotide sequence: TGCAGTGCTAGGGCTCGGACTAGCGGGAATTACGAGCAGTACTTC. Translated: CSARARTSGNYEQYF.

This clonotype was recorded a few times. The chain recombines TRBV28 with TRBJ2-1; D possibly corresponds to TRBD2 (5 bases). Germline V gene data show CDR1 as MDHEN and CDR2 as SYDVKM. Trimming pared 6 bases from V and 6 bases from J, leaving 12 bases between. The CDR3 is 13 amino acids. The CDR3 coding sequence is TGTGCCAGCAGACTCGCCGGACTCAATGAGCAGTTCTTC. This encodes CASRLAGLNEQFF.

The CDR3 DNA reads TGTGCCAGCAGCGCTGACTCAACAGATACGCAGTATTTT. Protein: CASSADSTDTQYF. This chain connects TRBV9 to TRBJ2-3, with D unresolved. The germline CDR1 and CDR2 sequences are SGDLS and YYNGEE. Trimming took 3 bases from V and 3 from J, leaving 8 bases between them. The CDR3 runs to 13 residues.

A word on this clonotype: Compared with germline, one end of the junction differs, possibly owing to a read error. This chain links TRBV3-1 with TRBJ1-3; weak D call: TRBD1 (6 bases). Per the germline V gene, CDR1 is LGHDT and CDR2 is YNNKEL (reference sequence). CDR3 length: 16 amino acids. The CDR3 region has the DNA TGTGCCAGCAGCAAAGACAGGACCCACTCTGGAAACACCATATATTTT. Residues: CASSKDRTHSGNTIYF.

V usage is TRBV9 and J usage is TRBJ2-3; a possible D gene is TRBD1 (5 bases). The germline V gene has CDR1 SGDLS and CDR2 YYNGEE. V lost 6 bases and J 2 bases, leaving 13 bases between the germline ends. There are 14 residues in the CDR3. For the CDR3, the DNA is TGTGCCAGCAACGAAGGGGTCTTCACAGATACGCAGTATTTT. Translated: CASNEGVFTDTQYF.

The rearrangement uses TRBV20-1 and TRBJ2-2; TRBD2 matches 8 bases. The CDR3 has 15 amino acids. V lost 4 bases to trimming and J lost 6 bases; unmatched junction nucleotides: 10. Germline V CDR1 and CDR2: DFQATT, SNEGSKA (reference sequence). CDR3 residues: CSAIPGLGFAGELFF. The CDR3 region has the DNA TGCAGTGCTATACCGGGACTAGGATTTGCCGGGGAGCTGTTTTTT.

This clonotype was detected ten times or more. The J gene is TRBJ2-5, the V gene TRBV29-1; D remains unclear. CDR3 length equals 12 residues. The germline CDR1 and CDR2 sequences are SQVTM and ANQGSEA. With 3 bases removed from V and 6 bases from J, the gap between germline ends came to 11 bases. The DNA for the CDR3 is TGCAGCGTTGATAGCCTCCAGAAGACCCAGTACTTC. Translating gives CSVDSLQKTQYF.

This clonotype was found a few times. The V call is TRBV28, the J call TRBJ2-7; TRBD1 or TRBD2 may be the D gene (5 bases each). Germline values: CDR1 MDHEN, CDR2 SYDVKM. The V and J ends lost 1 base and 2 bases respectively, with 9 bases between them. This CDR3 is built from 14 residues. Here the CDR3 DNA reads TGTGCCAGCAGTTTATTGGGACCTACCTACGAGCAGTACTTC. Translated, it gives CASSLLGPTYEQYF.

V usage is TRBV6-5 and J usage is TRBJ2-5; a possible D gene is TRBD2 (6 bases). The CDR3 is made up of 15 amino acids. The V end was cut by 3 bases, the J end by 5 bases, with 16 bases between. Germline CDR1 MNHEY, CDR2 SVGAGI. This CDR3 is CASSYEGWDFETQYF. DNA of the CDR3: TGTGCCAGCAGTTATGAGGGTTGGGACTTCGAGACCCAGTACTTC.

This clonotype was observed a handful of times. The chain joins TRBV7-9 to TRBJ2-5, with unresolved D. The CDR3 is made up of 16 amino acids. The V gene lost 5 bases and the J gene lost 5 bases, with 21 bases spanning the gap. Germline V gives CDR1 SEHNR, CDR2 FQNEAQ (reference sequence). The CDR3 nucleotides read TGTGCCAGCAGCCAGAGCTGGGCTAGTGAACCTGAGACCCAGTACTTC. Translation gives CASSQSWASEPETQYF.

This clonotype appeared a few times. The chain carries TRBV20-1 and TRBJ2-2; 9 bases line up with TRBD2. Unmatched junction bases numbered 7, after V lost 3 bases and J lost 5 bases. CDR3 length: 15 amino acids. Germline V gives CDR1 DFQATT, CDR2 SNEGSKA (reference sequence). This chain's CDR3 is CSARSAGLATGELFF. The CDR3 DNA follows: TGCAGTGCTAGGTCCGCGGGACTAGCAACCGGGGAGCTGTTTTTT.